The clone carrying this T cell receptor beta chain was counted once. The table came from immunoSEQ multiplex PCR; TCRdb's copy has only in-frame clones and leaves some out. The table lists about 2,500,000 clones, about 92% of them singletons. This sample is drawn from a study of shared clonotypes between healthy human individuals. The CDR3 is made up of 14 amino acids. V was shortened by 1 base and J by 4 bases, with 9 bases between the two germline ends. Germline V gene data show CDR1 as SGHKS and CDR2 as YYEKEE (reference sequence). V gene TRBV5-5 combines with J gene TRBJ1-5; no reliable D call. The clonotype comes from a man between 18 and 29 years old in good health. Sequencing was done on a sample of naive CD4+ T cells sorted from blood. Specified subset: CD45RA+ positively selected. The CDR3 is CASSLRELNQPQHF. CDR3 DNA sequence: TGTGCCAGCAGCTTGAGGGAGCTTAATCAGCCCCAGCATTTT.